These 22 T cell receptor beta chains were sequenced from one sample in a study of blood T cells in healthy people across ages. Together with a sample-barcoded 5' primer, a J-beta primer mix was included in a second PCR lasting about 7 to 11 cycles. TCRdb recomputed calls from the 5' RACE reads with MiXCR, one row per CDR3 protein. The table shows some 860,000 distinct CDR3 sequences, with around 50% occurring only once. Sequences were obtained from blood. The receptors come from a man aged 40-49 years in good health.

The chain carries TRBV29-1 and TRBJ1-4; D is unresolved. Per the germline V gene, CDR1 is SQVTM and CDR2 is ANQGSEA. Trimming removed 3 bases at V and 6 bases at J, with 11 bases between. The CDR3 consists of 13 residues. The CDR3 DNA reads TGCAGCGTTGATCCCGCCGGGGATGAAAAACTGTTTTTT. Translating gives CSVDPAGDEKLFF.

The chain uses TRBV7-2 and TRBJ2-1; no clear D. Germline V lookup: CDR1 SGHTA, CDR2 FQGNSA. Trimming stripped 1 base from V and 13 bases from J, with 14 bases between. The CDR3 loop spans 13 amino acids. Here the CDR3 DNA reads TGTGCCAGCAGCTTAGTTCGCGAGGAGACCCAGTTCTTC. This translates into CASSLVREETQFF. The whole variable domain, filled in from reference TRBV7-2 and TRBJ2-1, reads GAGVSQSPSNKVTEKGKDVELRCDPISGHTALYWYRQSLGQGLEFLIYFQGNSAPDKSGLPSDRFSAERTGGSVSTLTIQRTQQEDSAVYLCASSLVREETQFFGPGTRLTVL.

The V call is TRBV6-2 or TRBV6-3, the J call TRBJ2-4, with D possibly matching TRBD1 (6 bases). The assigned J gene may be wrong: the sequence end matches TRBJ2-5 better. The length of the CDR3 is 14 residues. Germline values: CDR1 MNHEY, CDR2 SVGEGT. CDR3 sequence: CASSYGGILKTQYF. The CDR3 DNA sequence: TGTGCCAGCAGTTACGGGGGCATACTTAAGACCCAGTACTTC.

This chain links TRBV29-1 with TRBJ2-3; TRBD2 matches 7 bases. With V trimmed by 7 bases and J by 3 bases, 7 bases remained unmatched. Looked up from germline, CDR1 is SQVTM and CDR2 is ANQGSEA. The CDR3 contains 13 residues. CDR3 amino acids: CSGEGLITDTQYF. CDR3 DNA: TGCAGCGGGGAGGGGCTAATAACAGATACGCAGTATTTT.

J is TRBJ2-3 and V is TRBV7-9; TRBD2 matches at 8 bases. CDR3 length equals 16 residues. After removal of 4 bases from V and 6 bases from J, the junction contained 12 bases not matched to a gene. Germline loops: CDR1 SEHNR, CDR2 FQNEAQ (reference sequence). The DNA for the CDR3 is TGTGCCAGCAGCTGGACTAGCCCACGGACGGGGGATACGCAGTATTTT. Translation: CASSWTSPRTGDTQYF.

The V call is TRBV20-1, the J call TRBJ1-4; a possible D gene is TRBD1 (6 bases). V lost 5 bases and J lost 7, with 14 bases in between. This CDR3 comprises 13 residues. CDR1 DFQATT and CDR2 SNEGSKA come from the germline V gene (reference sequence). The CDR3 DNA reads TGCAGTGCTTTGGACAGACGAAGTGAAAAACTGTTTTTT. The encoded protein is CSALDRRSEKLFF.

This sequence joins TRBV27 and TRBJ2-5; 10 nucleotides match TRBD2. This CDR3 has 14 amino acids. CDR1 MNHEY and CDR2 SMNVEV come from the germline V gene (reference sequence). With 2 bases clipped from V and 5 bases from J, the junction kept 2 bases outside the gene matches. The CDR3 sequence is CASSLLAGEETQYF. As DNA, the CDR3 is TGTGCCAGCAGTTTACTAGCGGGGGAGGAGACCCAGTACTTC.

The rearrangement uses TRBV6-5 and TRBJ2-7; 8 nucleotides line up with TRBD2. The CDR3 covers 15 residues. Germline V gene lookup returns CDR1 MNHEY and CDR2 SVGAGI. Losses at the gene ends were 6 bases for V and 4 bases for J; bases not matched to a gene: 11. The CDR3 here is CASSPAGTSGYEQYF. The CDR3 DNA sequence: TGTGCCAGCAGCCCCGCCGGGACTAGTGGTTACGAGCAGTACTTC.

Comment on this clonotype: At one end the junction does not follow the germline gene, possibly because of a read error. The chain has TRBV5-5 and TRBJ2-3; the D gene is possibly TRBD2 (5 bases). The germline CDR1 and CDR2 sequences are SGHKS and YYEKEE (reference sequence). CDR3 size: 12 residues. CDR3 in DNA: TGTGCCGGCAGCTTGAGGACTGATACGCAGTATTTT. Its translation is CAGSLRTDTQYF. Variable domain in full (rest from reference TRBV5-5 and TRBJ2-3): DAGVTQSPTHLIKTRGQQVTLRCSPISGHKSVSWYQQVLGQGPQFIFQYYEKEERGRGNFPDRFSARQFPNYSSELNVNALLLGDSALYLCAGSLRTDTQYFGPGTRLTVL.

Notes on this clonotype: One end of the junction varies from germline; a read error may be responsible. The J gene is TRBJ2-5, the V gene TRBV4-2; D unresolved. Gene TRBJ2-7 matches the end of the DNA better, so the J call may be wrong. Germline V gene data show CDR1 as LGHNA and CDR2 as YNFKEQ. The CDR3 consists of 15 residues. DNA for the CDR3: TGTGTCAGCAGCCAAGATCCGGAGCCATCCTACGAGCAGTACTTC. Its protein product is CVSSQDPEPSYEQYF.

This clonotype was detected ten times or more. V gene TRBV24-1 combines with J gene TRBJ2-5; D is undetermined. In germline, CDR1 is KGHDR, CDR2 SFDVKD. V was shortened by 4 bases and J by 5 bases, with 16 bases between the two germline ends. This CDR3 is built from 15 residues. The CDR3 protein is CATSDPVVSSETQYF. The CDR3 coding sequence is TGTGCCACCAGTGACCCCGTGGTGTCTTCGGAGACCCAGTACTTC.

The chain links TRBV2 to TRBJ2-7, with TRBD1 matching over 10 bases. Near its end, the DNA agrees better with TRBJ2-5, so the J call may be wrong. There are 13 residues in the CDR3. Germline CDR1 reads SNHLY; CDR2 reads FYNNEI. The CDR3 nucleotides read TGTGCCAGCACCTCGGACAGGGGGGAGACCCAGTACTTC. This encodes CASTSDRGETQYF.

This clonotype has a handful of counts. V and J are TRBV5-1 and TRBJ2-3; either TRBD1 or TRBD2 may supply D (5 bases each). Germline V gene lookup returns CDR1 SGHRS and CDR2 YFSETQ. V lost 0 bases to trimming and J lost 5 bases, with 19 bases between them. The CDR3 is made up of 17 amino acids. The CDR3 region is CASSLDPSGASGDTQYF. The CDR3 bases are TGCGCCAGCAGCTTGGACCCTTCCGGGGCCTCCGGAGATACGCAGTATTTT.

The rearrangement joins TRBV29-1 to TRBJ2-7; 8 bases are shared with TRBD1. This CDR3 has 14 residues. Germline V gene sequence: CDR1 SQVTM, CDR2 ANQGSEA. V lost 4 bases, J lost 5 bases, and 10 bases stayed unmatched. The chain's CDR3 is CSVGRTDRVNEQYF. Written as DNA, the CDR3 is TGCAGCGTTGGCAGGACGGACAGGGTCAACGAGCAGTACTTC.

This chain uses TRBV20-1 with TRBJ1-5; D may be TRBD1 (5 bases). The CDR3 has 13 residues. The V and J ends lost 6 bases and 3 bases respectively, with 12 bases between them. From germline, CDR1 is DFQATT and CDR2 SNEGSKA (reference sequence). The CDR3 coding sequence is TGCAGTGCCGAGACAGAAATCAATCAGCCCCAGCATTTT. Protein product: CSAETEINQPQHF.

The rearrangement links TRBV2 to TRBJ2-1; 9 bases fit TRBD1. From germline, CDR1 is SNHLY and CDR2 FYNNEI. The CDR3 runs 16 residues. Trimming at V came to 1 base and at J to 7 bases, leaving 8 bases not matched to a gene. The CDR3 region has the DNA TGTGCCAGCAGTGAAGTAGGGACAGGGCGGTATAATGAGCAGTTCTTC. The encoded protein is CASSEVGTGRYNEQFF.

This clonotype was recorded a few times. This rearrangement joins TRBV27 to TRBJ1-2, with no clear D. Germline lookup yields CDR1 MNHEY and CDR2 SMNVEV (reference sequence). V was trimmed by 7 bases and J by 1 base, leaving 13 bases between them. The CDR3 has 14 amino acids. This CDR3 reads CASTTPGFNYGYTF. CDR3 DNA: TGTGCCAGCACCACCCCAGGATTTAACTATGGCTACACCTTC.

J is TRBJ2-5 and V is TRBV7-9, with 7 positions matching TRBD1. Germline V CDR1 and CDR2: SEHNR, FQNEAQ (reference sequence). This CDR3 has 15 amino acids. Germline trimming cut 3 bases from V and 8 bases from J; bases unmatched to any gene: 12. The CDR3: CASSFRDSPNLTQYF. The DNA of the CDR3 is TGTGCCAGCAGCTTCCGGGACAGCCCTAATTTAACCCAGTACTTC.

The CDR3 protein is CASSLRETNNEQFF. CDR3 nucleotides: TGTGCCAGCAGCCTAAGGGAAACCAACAATGAGCAGTTCTTC. The chain recombines TRBV14 with TRBJ2-1; no clear D. The V gene lost 4 bases and the J gene lost 5 bases, with 12 bases spanning the gap. This CDR3 has 14 amino acids. The germline gives CDR1 SGHDN, CDR2 FVKESK.

This chain links TRBV7-9 with TRBJ2-1; tentative D call: TRBD2 (7 bases). The CDR3 sequence is 15 residues long. Germline CDR1 SEHNR, CDR2 FQNEAQ (reference sequence). V lost 3 bases, J lost 8 bases, and 17 bases lay in between. The CDR3 here is CASSFFLGGRDEQFF. In DNA, the CDR3 is TGTGCCAGCAGCTTTTTTCTCGGGGGGCGGGATGAGCAGTTCTTC.

This clonotype was recorded a few times. This chain links TRBV6-5 with TRBJ2-7; 7 bases are a match to TRBD2. The CDR3 runs 13 residues. Germline V gene sequence: CDR1 MNHEY, CDR2 SVGAGI. The V gene end was trimmed by 2 bases and the J gene end by 2 bases; junction bases not matched to a gene: 0. The CDR3 DNA reads as TGTGCCAGCAGTTACGCGGGGGCCTACGAGCAGTACTTC. Its protein product is CASSYAGAYEQYF.

The chain joins TRBV27 to TRBJ2-6; D remains unclear. The CDR3 is made up of 15 amino acids. Trimming removed 5 bases at V and 2 bases at J, with 10 bases between. CDR1 is MNHEY and CDR2 is SMNVEV in the germline V gene (reference sequence). CDR3 sequence: CASSAKYPGANVLTF. For the CDR3, the DNA is TGTGCCAGCAGTGCGAAGTACCCTGGGGCCAACGTCCTGACTTTC.